The rows below give T cell receptor beta chains drawn from one sample of a study of blood T cell repertoires in COVID-19. The table came from immunoSEQ multiplex PCR; TCRdb's copy has only in-frame clones and leaves some out. The data hold around 86,000 clones, with approximately 83% observed a single time. The sequencing sample was made of peripheral blood. The receptors were sampled from an elderly woman with acute or convalescent COVID-19. The CDR3 runs from the conserved cysteine through the conserved F or W. Each record gives: clone size, V gene, J gene, D gene, CDR3 protein, CDR3 DNA. D genes are given only for firm matches. Size is omitted from some rows. Given values are once, few, many or a class for expanded clones.

abundance: once
v_gene: TRBV5-5
j_gene: TRBJ2-7
d_gene: TRBD1
CDR3aa: CASSADRAYEQYF
CDR3nt: TGTGCCAGCAGCGCGGACAGGGCCTACGAGCAGTACTTC

abundance: .
v_gene: TRBV5-6
j_gene: TRBJ2-7
d_gene: TRBD1
CDR3aa: CASSPGQGLEQYF
CDR3nt: TGTGCCAGCAGCCCGGGACAGGGGTTAGAGCAGTACTTC

abundance: once
v_gene: TRBV12-5
j_gene: TRBJ2-1
d_gene: TRBD2
CDR3aa: CASGPIAGSSYNEQFF
CDR3nt: TGTGCTAGTGGTCCGATAGCGGGGTCCTCCTACAATGAGCAGTTCTTC

abundance: .
v_gene: TRBV10-1
j_gene: TRBJ1-1
d_gene: TRBD1
CDR3aa: CASSSPGTGRTEAFF
CDR3nt: TGCGCCAGCAGTTCACCCGGGACAGGGAGGACTGAAGCTTTCTTT

abundance: .
v_gene: TRBV7-9
j_gene: TRBJ2-7
d_gene: .
CDR3aa: CASSLSGSYEQYF
CDR3nt: TGTGCCAGCAGCTTAAGCGGAAGCTACGAGCAGTACTTC

abundance: .
v_gene: TRBV2
j_gene: TRBJ2-5
d_gene: .
CDR3aa: CASSGLARETQYF
CDR3nt: TGTGCCAGCAGTGGGCTGGCCAGGGAGACCCAGTACTTC

abundance: .
v_gene: TRBV7-3
j_gene: TRBJ2-5
d_gene: .
CDR3aa: CASSPGGTRFNF
CDR3nt: TGTGCCAGCAGTCCAGGGGGGACCCGGTTCAACTTC

abundance: .
v_gene: TRBV5-1
j_gene: TRBJ2-7
d_gene: .
CDR3aa: CASSLEGAYEQYF
CDR3nt: TGCGCCAGCAGCTTGGAGGGGGCCTACGAGCAGTACTTC

abundance: once
v_gene: TRBV7-9
j_gene: TRBJ1-4
d_gene: TRBD1
CDR3aa: CASSPPGQGATNEKLFF
CDR3nt: TGTGCCAGCAGCCCGCCGGGACAGGGGGCAACTAATGAAAAACTGTTTTTT

abundance: .
v_gene: TRBV18
j_gene: TRBJ2-2
d_gene: .
CDR3aa: CASSPKSVTGTGELFF
CDR3nt: TGTGCCAGCTCCCCGAAGAGCGTAACGGGCACCGGGGAGCTGTTTTTT

abundance: once
v_gene: TRBV5-6
j_gene: TRBJ2-1
d_gene: .
CDR3aa: CASSLTGFDEQFF
CDR3nt: TGTGCCAGCAGCCTGACAGGTTTCGATGAGCAGTTCTTC

abundance: once
v_gene: TRBV5-1
j_gene: TRBJ1-6
d_gene: TRBD1
CDR3aa: CASSLGTGPNSPLHF
CDR3nt: TGCGCCAGCAGCTTGGGGACAGGCCCTAATTCACCCCTCCACTTT